This T cell receptor (beta chain) was documented in a study of blood T cell repertoires in COVID-19. Study in general: Acute and convalescent COVID-19 samples came from the United States, Italy and Spain.

Source study methods: Amplification from reference gene primers served as the basis for estimated nucleated cell counts. The protocol was immunoSEQ multiplex PCR, while the TCRdb copy is restricted to in-frame clones and leaves out a portion. V and J calls and clone size are those listed in that table; D and trimming were worked out from the DNA. The repertoire holds approximately 330,000 clones, with roughly 87% as singletons. Germline V lookup: CDR1 DFQATT, CDR2 SNEGSKA (reference sequence). This CDR3 spans 14 amino acids. V dropped 3 bases and J dropped 2 bases, with 11 bases sitting between them.

J is TRBJ1-5 and V is TRBV20-1; maybe TRBD1 (5 bases). The sample consisted of peripheral blood. This TCR was recovered from a man younger than 45 with COVID-19, enrolled during active disease. The CDR3 DNA sequence: TGCAGTGCTAGTACAGGTTTGGGCAATCAGCCCCAGCATTTT. Its protein is CSASTGLGNQPQHF.